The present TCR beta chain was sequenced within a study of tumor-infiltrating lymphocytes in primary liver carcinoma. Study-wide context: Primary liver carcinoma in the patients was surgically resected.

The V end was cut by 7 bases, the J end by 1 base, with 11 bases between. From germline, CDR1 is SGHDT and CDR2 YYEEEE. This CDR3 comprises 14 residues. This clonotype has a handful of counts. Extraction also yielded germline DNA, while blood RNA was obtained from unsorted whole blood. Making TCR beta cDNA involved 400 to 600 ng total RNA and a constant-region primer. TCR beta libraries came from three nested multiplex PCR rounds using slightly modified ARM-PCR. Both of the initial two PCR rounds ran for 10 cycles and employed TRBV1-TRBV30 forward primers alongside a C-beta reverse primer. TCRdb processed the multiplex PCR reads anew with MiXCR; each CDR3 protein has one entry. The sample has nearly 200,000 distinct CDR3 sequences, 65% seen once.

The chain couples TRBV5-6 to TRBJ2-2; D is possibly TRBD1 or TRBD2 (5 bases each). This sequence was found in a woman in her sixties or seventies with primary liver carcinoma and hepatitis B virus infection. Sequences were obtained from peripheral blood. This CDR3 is CASGVGENTGELFF. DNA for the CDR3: TGTGCCAGCGGGGTGGGGGAGAACACCGGGGAGCTGTTTTTT.